This entry lists 29 T cell receptor beta chains sequenced from one sample in a study of cytomegalovirus exposure and HLA in healthy donors. The PCR had 60 Vbeta and 13 Jbeta primers. Profiled with immunoSEQ multiplex PCR; TCRdb holds only in-frame clones, not every one. The table records 55,000 to 75,000 clones, 70% to 85% of them present only once. The specimen sequenced was PBMCs. All receptors come from a human donor in good health.

The chain has TRBV27 and TRBJ2-3; 10 bases map to TRBD2. J lost 3 bases, V lost 3 bases, and 9 bases had no gene match. Germline values: CDR1 MNHEY, CDR2 SMNVEV (reference sequence). CDR3 size: 17 residues. CDR3 region: CASSFLRSGRGTDTQYF. Here the CDR3 DNA reads TGTGCCAGCAGTTTCCTGCGGAGCGGGAGGGGGACAGATACGCAGTATTTT.

CDR3 sequence: CASRSWQGAGVEQPQHF. The CDR3 region has the DNA TGTGCCAGTAGGTCGTGGCAGGGGGCAGGTGTGGAACAGCCCCAGCATTTT. This sequence joins TRBV19 and TRBJ1-5; 8 bases are a match to TRBD1. The ends lost 6 bases at V and 7 bases at J; junction bases unmatched: 17. Germline V gene data show CDR1 as LNHDA and CDR2 as SQIVND (reference sequence). This CDR3 comprises 17 residues.

V and J are TRBV19 and TRBJ2-7; D may be TRBD1 (7 bases). The CDR3 is made up of 14 amino acids. Germline CDR1 is LNHDA and CDR2 is SQIVND (reference sequence). Deletions cut 5 bases from V and 3 bases from J, with 14 bases between. The DNA for the CDR3 is TGTGCCAGTAGTGCCACAGGGGACTTCTACGAGCAGTACTTC. This gives the protein CASSATGDFYEQYF.

V gene TRBV10-2 combines with J gene TRBJ2-3; 7 bases are a match to TRBD2. This CDR3 region has 13 residues. The V gene end was trimmed by 5 bases and the J gene end by 4 bases; junction bases not matched to a gene: 3. Germline assignment: CDR1 WSHSY and CDR2 SAAADI. The CDR3 loop reads CASSSGNSDTQYF. The CDR3 nucleotides read TGCGCCAGCAGTAGCGGGAACTCAGATACGCAGTATTTT.

The chain has TRBV11-3 and TRBJ2-1; 11 positions agree with TRBD2. The CDR3 length is 14 residues. After removal of 8 bases from V and 9 bases from J, the junction contained 9 bases not matched to a gene. Germline CDR1 SGHNT, CDR2 YENEEA. The CDR3 loop reads CASEGASGRREQFF. CDR3 nucleotide sequence: TGTGCCAGCGAAGGGGCTAGCGGGAGGCGTGAGCAGTTCTTC.

The rearrangement uses TRBV6-5 and TRBJ2-5; 7 positions agree with TRBD2. The CDR3 has 13 residues. V was clipped by 2 bases and J by 4 bases; unmatched bases: 1. Germline CDR1 reads MNHEY; CDR2 reads SVGAGI. The chain's CDR3 is CASSYGRGETQYF. DNA for the CDR3: TGTGCCAGCAGTTACGGGAGGGGAGAGACCCAGTACTTC.

V gene TRBV18 combines with J gene TRBJ1-1; 9 positions match TRBD1. V was pared by 6 bases and J by 1 base, with 3 bases of the junction left unmatched. The CDR3 has 14 amino acids. Germline V gives CDR1 KGHSH, CDR2 LQKENI. The CDR3 is CASSLGQGNTEAFF. CDR3 DNA sequence: TGTGCCAGCTCTCTGGGACAGGGGAACACTGAAGCTTTCTTT.

The rearrangement joins TRBV4-1 to TRBJ2-7; TRBD1 might be the D (5 bases). Trimming removed 3 bases at V and 1 base at J, with 10 bases between. Germline V gene data show CDR1 as MGHRA and CDR2 as YSYEKL. CDR3 length equals 14 residues. The CDR3 sequence is CASSHRDSSYEQYF. The CDR3 DNA is TGCGCCAGCAGCCATCGAGACAGTTCCTACGAGCAGTACTTC.

This clone was seen just once. J is TRBJ1-3 and V is TRBV6-1, with a weak D call TRBD1 (5 bases). The CDR3 is 15 amino acids. Trimming cost V 7 bases and J 0 bases, with 13 bases left between them. Germline assignment: CDR1 MNHNS and CDR2 SASEGT. CDR3 nucleotide sequence: TGTGCCAGCAAGCCGACAGCCACCTCTGGAAACACCATATATTTT. As protein: CASKPTATSGNTIYF.

Worth noting for this clone: The junction differs from germline at one of its ends, possibly a read error. The J gene is TRBJ2-3, the V gene TRBV7-7; 7 bases line up with TRBD1. The CDR3 totals 15 residues. CDR1 is SSHAT, CDR2 FNYEAQ, per germline (reference sequence). The CDR3 reads CASSSTGQYTDTQYF. Written as DNA, the CDR3 is TGTGCTAGCAGCTCCACGGGACAGTACACAGATACGCAGTATTTT. Supplemented by reference TRBV7-7 and TRBJ2-3, the full variable domain reads GAGVSQSPRYKVTKRGQDVTLRCDPISSHATLYWYQQALGQGPEFLTYFNYEAQPDKSGLPSDRFSAERPEGSISTLTIQRTEQRDSAMYRCASSSTGQYTDTQYFGPGTRLTVL.

This chain connects TRBV4-2 to TRBJ1-6; 8 bases align to TRBD1. CDR3 length equals 17 residues. V was clipped by 0 bases and J by 10 bases; unmatched bases: 11. The V gene's germline CDR1 is LGHNA and CDR2 YNFKEQ. The CDR3 is CASSQDVGTGGGSPLHF. The CDR3, as DNA: TGTGCCAGCAGCCAAGATGTTGGTACAGGGGGAGGGTCACCCCTCCACTTT.

Concerning this clone itself: An end of the junction does not agree with germline; a read error may underlie this. The chain carries TRBV7-9 and TRBJ2-7; weak D call: TRBD1 (7 bases). This CDR3 is built from 14 residues. Germline loops: CDR1 SEHNR, CDR2 FQNEAQ (reference sequence). The CDR3 bases are TGTTCCAGCAGCTCTGGCGGGACAGCCTACGAGCAGTACTTC. It yields the protein CSSSSGGTAYEQYF.

The chain couples TRBV19 to TRBJ1-1; D is possibly TRBD1 (5 bases). CDR3 size: 12 residues. With 5 bases removed from V and 10 bases from J, the gap between germline ends came to 14 bases. In germline, CDR1 is LNHDA, CDR2 SQIVND (reference sequence). The CDR3 region is CASSLNGGAAFF. The CDR3 coding sequence is TGTGCCAGTAGTCTCAATGGAGGGGCAGCTTTCTTT. The full variable domain, with the rest looked up from reference TRBV19 and TRBJ1-1, is DGGITQSPKYLFRKEGQNVTLSCEQNLNHDAMYWYRQDPGQGLRLIYYSQIVNDFQKGDIAEGYSVSREKKESFPLTVTSAQKNPTAFYLCASSLNGGAAFFGQGTRLTVV.

The V and J genes are TRBV5-1 and TRBJ1-6; the D gene is possibly TRBD1 (5 bases). Trimming pared 3 bases from V and 11 bases from J, leaving 18 bases between. CDR3 size: 15 residues. The V gene's germline CDR1 is SGHRS and CDR2 YFSETQ. The chain's CDR3 is CASSSWGGGETPLHF. In nucleotides, the CDR3 is TGCGCCAGCAGCTCCTGGGGGGGAGGTGAAACACCCCTCCACTTT.

The chain links TRBV4-1 to TRBJ2-2, with 7 bases that match TRBD1. The CDR3 extends over 15 amino acids. V was pared by 5 bases and J by 2 bases, with 5 bases of the junction left unmatched. From germline, CDR1 is MGHRA and CDR2 YSYEKL. CDR3 region: CASSSGDRNTGELFF. The DNA for the CDR3 is TGCGCCAGCAGCTCCGGGGACAGAAACACCGGGGAGCTGTTTTTT.

This sequence joins TRBV5-1 and TRBJ1-2, with D possibly being TRBD1 (6 bases). V dropped 5 bases and J dropped 3 bases, with 14 bases sitting between them. CDR3 length equals 14 residues. Germline V gene lookup returns CDR1 SGHRS and CDR2 YFSETQ. The DNA for the CDR3 is TGCGCCAGCAGGATGACAGGCTTTGACTATGGCTACACCTTC. Translation: CASRMTGFDYGYTF.

The V gene is TRBV25-1, the J gene TRBJ1-1; maybe TRBD1 (5 bases). CDR1 is MGHDK and CDR2 is SYGVNS in the germline V gene. The V end was cut by 6 bases, the J end by 9 bases, with 20 bases between. The CDR3 is 14 amino acids. The CDR3 spells CASRATTGIRKAFF. DNA for the CDR3: TGTGCCAGCAGGGCTACAACAGGAATTCGTAAAGCTTTCTTT. The full variable domain, in which reference TRBV25-1 and TRBJ1-1 provide the parts outside the CDR3, is EADIYQTPRYLVIGTGKKITLECSQTMGHDKMYWYQQDPGMELHLIHYSYGVNSTEKGDLSSESTVSRIRTEHFPLTLESARPSHTSQYLCASRATTGIRKAFFGQGTRLTVV.

The chain is built from TRBV30 and TRBJ2-3; D perhaps matches TRBD2 (6 bases). V shed 3 bases and J shed 0 bases, with 16 bases lying between them. From germline, CDR1 is GTSNPN and CDR2 SVGIG (reference sequence). CDR3 length: 16 amino acids. The CDR3 is CAWSRLSGPSTDTQYF. The CDR3 DNA reads as TGTGCCTGGAGCAGACTCAGCGGGCCTAGCACAGATACGCAGTATTTT.

V gene TRBV25-1 combines with J gene TRBJ2-7, with 14 bases lining up with TRBD2. In germline, CDR1 is MGHDK, CDR2 SYGVNS. J gave up 3 bases and V 4 bases, and 8 bases lay outside the gene matches. This CDR3 spans 17 amino acids. The CDR3 nucleotides read TGTGCCAGCAGTGTCGGGACTAGCGGGAGTACAGTCTACGAGCAGTACTTC. This sequence encodes CASSVGTSGSTVYEQYF.

This chain joins TRBV9 and TRBJ2-3, with D possibly matching TRBD2 (6 bases). This CDR3 is 16 amino acids long. In germline, CDR1 is SGDLS, CDR2 YYNGEE. The germline V and J ends were trimmed by 1 base and 0 bases, with 12 bases remaining between them. This CDR3 reads CASSVRSGSSTDTQYF. The DNA of the CDR3 is TGTGCCAGCAGCGTAAGAAGCGGGTCTAGCACAGATACGCAGTATTTT.

This rearrangement joins TRBV5-1 to TRBJ2-3; D is perhaps TRBD2 (6 bases). Trimming took off 0 bases at V and 9 bases at J, with 11 bases between the two ends. The CDR3 is made up of 13 amino acids. Germline loops: CDR1 SGHRS, CDR2 YFSETQ. The chain's CDR3 is CASSLGGDQTQYF. The DNA of the CDR3 is TGCGCCAGCAGCTTGGGGGGGGACCAGACGCAGTATTTT. The full variable domain, with the rest looked up from reference TRBV5-1 and TRBJ2-3, is KAGVTQTPRYLIKTRGQQVTLSCSPISGHRSVSWYQQTPGQGLQFLFEYFSETQRNKGNFPGRFSGRQFSNSRSEMNVSTLELGDSALYLCASSLGGDQTQYFGPGTRLTVL.

V is TRBV11-3 and J is TRBJ2-7, with 7 bases that match TRBD2. CDR3 length: 14 amino acids. V was pared by 5 bases and J by 7 bases, with 11 bases of the junction left unmatched. Germline values: CDR1 SGHNT, CDR2 YENEEA. For the CDR3, the DNA is TGTGCCAGCAGCCCCCTCGGGGCCGGGGGGGAGCAGTACTTC. It translates to CASSPLGAGGEQYF.

The CDR3 DNA reads TGTGCCAGCTCGACAGGGCGGAGCTACACCTTC. Translated, it gives CASSTGRSYTF. The rearrangement uses TRBV2 and TRBJ1-2, with 7 positions matching TRBD1. This CDR3 has 11 residues. Germline V gene sequence: CDR1 SNHLY, CDR2 FYNNEI. V shed 8 bases and J 9 bases; nucleotides not matched to a gene: 6.

This rearrangement joins TRBV30 to TRBJ2-1; 9 bases map to TRBD2. Germline V CDR1 and CDR2: GTSNPN, SVGIG (reference sequence). V was pared by 5 bases and J by 5 bases, with 7 bases of the junction left unmatched. The length of the CDR3 is 14 residues. CDR3 residues: CAWAGGGVNNEQFF. CDR3 nucleotide sequence: TGTGCCTGGGCGGGAGGGGGCGTAAACAATGAGCAGTTCTTC.

Of note for this clone: One end of the junction is discordant with germline, which a read error may explain. The genes are TRBV9 and TRBJ1-2, with TRBD1 matching over 10 bases. The CDR3 contains 15 residues. Germline V gene sequence: CDR1 SGDLS, CDR2 YYNGEE. The DNA of the CDR3 is TGTGCCAGCAGCGTAGGTGGGACAGGGGTCTATGGCCACACCTTC. It yields the protein CASSVGGTGVYGHTF.

The V and J genes are TRBV4-1 and TRBJ2-3, with TRBD2 matching over 10 bases. The CDR3 is 17 residues long. The germline gives CDR1 MGHRA, CDR2 YSYEKL. The V and J ends lost 2 bases and 3 bases, in that order; junction bases with no gene match: 8. CDR3 nucleotides: TGCGCCAGCAGCCAACCCCAACTAGCGGGGAGTACAGATACGCAGTATTTT. It encodes CASSQPQLAGSTDTQYF.

J is TRBJ1-1 and V is TRBV4-1, with D perhaps TRBD1 (6 bases). Per the germline V gene, CDR1 is MGHRA and CDR2 is YSYEKL. Trimming shortened V by 3 bases and J by 0 bases, and 14 bases separated the two germline ends. The CDR3 totals 16 residues. CDR3 nucleotides: TGCGCCAGCAGCCAGGAAAGGCAGGGGATGAACACTGAAGCTTTCTTT. Residues: CASSQERQGMNTEAFF.

The chain combines TRBV29-1 with TRBJ2-1; 16 bases are a match to TRBD2. From germline, CDR1 is SQVTM and CDR2 ANQGSEA. After removal of 3 bases from V and 7 bases from J, the junction contained 6 bases not matched to a gene. The CDR3 runs 16 residues. The chain's CDR3 is CSVDSGTSGRANEQFF. Written as DNA, the CDR3 is TGCAGCGTTGACTCTGGGACTAGCGGGAGGGCTAATGAGCAGTTCTTC.

J is TRBJ2-3 and V is TRBV19; possible D gene TRBD2, 6 bases. Trimming pared 4 bases from V and 2 bases from J, leaving 13 bases between. This CDR3 spans 15 amino acids. Per germline, CDR1 LNHDA and CDR2 SQIVND (reference sequence). CDR3 sequence reads: CASSTPLGLTDTQYF. As DNA, the CDR3 is TGTGCCAGTAGTACTCCGTTGGGACTCACAGATACGCAGTATTTT.